This TCR beta chain was retrieved from a study of blood T cells in healthy people across ages. Broader study findings: The study regarded diversity estimates from one million T cells as underestimates.

The sample providers were healthy Caucasian people from Russia, aged about 6 to 95. No fewer than 6 micrograms of total RNA were isolated from every sample. Combining a sample-barcoded 5' primer with a J-beta primer mix, a second PCR ran for roughly 7 to 12 cycles. TCRdb reprocessed the 5' RACE reads via MiXCR and lists one record per CDR3 protein. The sample carries 1.5 million to 1.8 million distinct CDR3 sequences, approximately 43% recorded once. Details on this clonotype: The target antigen is unknown.

This TCR came from a young woman in good health. Sequencing was done on a sample of blood.

The CDR3: CASSHYRTGHGYTF. The CDR3 DNA sequence: TGTGCCAGCAGCCACTACCGGACAGGCCATGGCTACACCTTC. The V call is TRBV12-3 or TRBV12-4, the J call TRBJ1-2, with 7 bases fitting TRBD1. Unmatched junction bases numbered 10, after V lost 6 bases and J lost 6 bases. The CDR3 extends over 14 amino acids.